A single sample gave rise to the 23 T cell receptor beta chains below, sequenced in a study of shared clonotypes between healthy human individuals. The assay was immunoSEQ multiplex PCR, and TCRdb's table has in-frame clones only and misses some. The data hold 2 million to 2.5 million clones, with 90% to 95% observed a single time. It was CD45RO-negative cells, positively selected for CCR7, that made up naive CD8 cells, with terminally differentiated effector memory CD45RA+ cells excluded. The specimen was naive CD8+ T cells from PBMCs. Receptor source: a man in his late teens or twenties in good health. Some clones in this sample may be carry-over from other donors' samples.

This sequence joins TRBV9 and TRBJ2-1, with TRBD1 matching 7 bases. CDR3 size: 15 residues. Per the germline V gene, CDR1 is SGDLS and CDR2 is YYNGEE. The V segment lost 0 bases and the J segment 7 bases; nucleotides outside the gene matches: 7. The CDR3 loop reads CASSVDRGPWNEQFF. CDR3 nucleotides: TGTGCCAGCAGCGTAGACAGGGGACCCTGGAATGAGCAGTTCTTC.

This chain connects TRBV28 to TRBJ2-3; D perhaps matches TRBD2 (6 bases). V lost 2 bases, J lost 2 bases, and 17 bases lay in between. The CDR3 runs 17 residues. The germline V gene encodes CDR1 MDHEN and CDR2 SYDVKM. CDR3 loop: CASSLPLRERVTDTQYF. Here the CDR3 DNA reads TGTGCCAGCAGTTTACCTCTTCGGGAGAGGGTCACAGATACGCAGTATTTT.

The chain links TRBV19 to TRBJ2-7; 11 nucleotides agree with TRBD2. The germline CDR1 and CDR2 sequences are LNHDA and SQIVND (reference sequence). The junction had 15 bases not matched to a gene; V was cut back by 3 bases and J by 5 bases. The CDR3 consists of 18 residues. The CDR3 is CASSMLLLAGGPRNEQYF. For the CDR3, the DNA is TGTGCCAGTAGTATGTTGTTGCTAGCGGGAGGCCCGAGGAACGAGCAGTACTTC.

V usage is TRBV6-6 and J usage is TRBJ2-2, with 13 bases identical to TRBD2. CDR1 and CDR2 from the germline V gene are MNHNY and SVGAGI (reference sequence). The J segment lost 7 bases and the V segment lost 6 bases, leaving 8 bases of the junction unmatched. This CDR3 has 16 amino acids. The CDR3 DNA reads TGTGCCAGCAGGAAACTAGCGGGAGGGCCTCACGGGGAGCTGTTTTTT. Translating it yields CASRKLAGGPHGELFF.

Only one count was recorded for this clone. V gene TRBV11-2 combines with J gene TRBJ2-5; no definite D call. This CDR3 spans 10 amino acids. CDR1 and CDR2 from the germline V gene are SGHAT and FQNNGV. Deletions cut 5 bases from V and 7 bases from J, with 5 bases between. This CDR3 is CASSVGTQYF. The CDR3 nucleotides are TGTGCCAGCAGCGTAGGGACCCAGTACTTC.

The chain carries TRBV28 and TRBJ2-5; 9 positions agree with TRBD2. The V gene's germline CDR1 is MDHEN and CDR2 SYDVKM. J gave up 5 bases and V 2 bases, and 9 bases lay outside the gene matches. The CDR3 is made up of 16 amino acids. CDR3 DNA sequence: TGTGCCAGCAGTTTACTTGGCGGGAGGGCCGGGGAGACCCAGTACTTC. Translating it yields CASSLLGGRAGETQYF.

This clone was recorded once. The chain combines TRBV19 with TRBJ2-5; no firm D call. In germline, CDR1 is LNHDA, CDR2 SQIVND (reference sequence). Trimming took off 3 bases at V and 4 bases at J, with 15 bases between the two ends. The CDR3 spans 15 residues. CDR3 loop: CASSMVVANRETQYF. The CDR3 DNA sequence: TGTGCCAGTAGTATGGTCGTCGCAAACAGAGAGACCCAGTACTTC.

This clone has more than one count but fewer than ten. The CDR3 nucleotides are TGTGCCAGCAGCTTAGGGAGCGGTGAAGCTTTCTTT. Translating gives CASSLGSGEAFF. The V call is TRBV7-9, the J call TRBJ1-1; D not certain. Germline lookup yields CDR1 SEHNR and CDR2 FQNEAQ (reference sequence). The ends were cut back, 1 base at V and 7 bases at J, with 7 bases in the middle. This CDR3 is built from 12 residues.

This rearrangement joins TRBV10-2 to TRBJ2-1; 10 bases are shared with TRBD2. CDR1 and CDR2 (germline): WSHSY, SAAADI. This CDR3 is 14 amino acids long. V lost 4 bases to trimming and J lost 13 bases; unmatched junction nucleotides: 10. The CDR3 DNA is TGCGCCAGCAGTGGAAGTGGCCTAGCGGGAGTTCAGTTCTTC. Translated, it gives CASSGSGLAGVQFF.

V gene TRBV5-6 combines with J gene TRBJ2-7; D is perhaps TRBD1 (6 bases). The germline CDR1 and CDR2 sequences are SGHDT and YYEEEE. The CDR3 extends over 14 amino acids. Trimming pared 2 bases from V and 0 bases from J, leaving 9 bases between. In nucleotides, the CDR3 is TGTGCCAGCAGCTTCGGGACACCCTCCTACGAGCAGTACTTC. Protein sequence: CASSFGTPSYEQYF.

V is TRBV2 and J is TRBJ1-3; D is ambiguous. The germline CDR1 and CDR2 sequences are SNHLY and FYNNEI. The ends were cut back, 4 bases at V and 9 bases at J, with 22 bases in the middle. The CDR3 is made up of 16 amino acids. DNA of the CDR3: TGTGCCAGCAGTGGGCGCAGAACCCTGGCGCCTGGCACCATATATTTT. Residues: CASSGRRTLAPGTIYF.

The chain couples TRBV7-9 to TRBJ2-7, with TRBD1 matching over 7 bases. The junction had 6 bases not matched to a gene; V was cut back by 4 bases and J by 3 bases. CDR1 and CDR2 (germline): SEHNR, FQNEAQ (reference sequence). The CDR3 runs 14 residues. Here the CDR3 reads CASSSRDRFYEQYF. CDR3 sequence (DNA): TGTGCCAGCAGCTCCCGGGACAGATTCTACGAGCAGTACTTC. Combining the CDR3 with reference TRBV7-9 and TRBJ2-7 gives the whole variable domain DTGVSQNPRHKITKRGQNVTFRCDPISEHNRLYWYRQTLGQGPEFLTYFQNEAQLEKSRLLSDRFSAERPKGSFSTLEIQRTEQGDSAMYLCASSSRDRFYEQYFGPGTRLTVT.

DNA of the CDR3: TGTGCCACCAGCAGATCCAGTAGCTCCTACGAGCAGTACTTC. Translation gives CATSRSSSSYEQYF. The chain is built from TRBV15 and TRBJ2-7; no definite D call. The CDR3 loop spans 14 amino acids. The V gene lost 2 bases and the J gene lost 0 bases, with 8 bases spanning the gap. Germline V lookup: CDR1 LNHNV, CDR2 YYDKDF (reference sequence).

The chain combines TRBV28 with TRBJ2-3; 12 nucleotides line up with TRBD2. J lost 2 bases, V lost 5 bases, and 8 bases had no gene match. The CDR3 length is 17 residues. Germline values: CDR1 MDHEN, CDR2 SYDVKM. This chain's CDR3 is CASSIRLAGGITDTQYF. In DNA form, the CDR3 reads TGTGCCAGCAGTATCCGGCTAGCGGGAGGGATCACAGATACGCAGTATTTT.

The genes are TRBV19 and TRBJ2-7; D gene ambiguous. The germline V and J ends were trimmed by 6 bases and 0 bases, with 9 bases remaining between them. Germline V gene lookup returns CDR1 LNHDA and CDR2 SQIVND (reference sequence). The CDR3 is made up of 13 amino acids. The CDR3 DNA is TGTGCCAGTAGGGCCCTTAGCTCCTACGAGCAGTACTTC. Translation gives CASRALSSYEQYF.

This chain joins TRBV4-2 and TRBJ2-3; tentatively, D is TRBD2 (5 bases). The CDR3 spans 15 residues. Trimming removed 4 bases from V and 4 bases from J, with 15 bases in between. Germline V gene data show CDR1 as LGHNA and CDR2 as YNFKEQ. The CDR3 DNA sequence: TGTGCCAGCAGCCCCTCGAGGGTAGTAGCAGATACGCAGTATTTT. Protein sequence: CASSPSRVVADTQYF.

The table lists this clone with a count of one. The V gene is TRBV4-3, the J gene TRBJ2-1, with D possibly called TRBD1 or TRBD2 (5 bases each). From germline, CDR1 is LGHNA and CDR2 YSLEER. The CDR3 length is 13 residues. Trimming cost V 2 bases and J 7 bases, with 9 bases left between them. CDR3 nucleotides: TGCGCCAGCAGCCAACCCGAGGGGAATGAGCAGTTCTTC. Amino acid sequence: CASSQPEGNEQFF.

In this sample, this clone turned up a few times. V gene TRBV28 combines with J gene TRBJ1-1; D remains unclear. Per the germline V gene, CDR1 is MDHEN and CDR2 is SYDVKM. The ends were cut back, 8 bases at V and 0 bases at J, with 19 bases in the middle. The CDR3 runs 16 residues. This CDR3 is CASLGPASIMNTEAFF. DNA for the CDR3: TGTGCCAGCCTAGGACCGGCATCGATTATGAACACTGAAGCTTTCTTT. Filled out from reference TRBV28 and TRBJ1-1, the complete variable domain reads DVKVTQSSRYLVKRTGEKVFLECVQDMDHENMFWYRQDPGLGLRLIYFSYDVKMKEKGDIPEGYSVSREKKERFSLILESASTNQTSMYLCASLGPASIMNTEAFFGQGTRLTVV.

The rearrangement uses TRBV28 and TRBJ2-1; 11 bases match TRBD2. The junction had 13 bases not matched to a gene; V was cut back by 3 bases and J by 9 bases. Looked up from germline, CDR1 is MDHEN and CDR2 is SYDVKM. The CDR3 runs 17 residues. CDR3 residues: CASSFLSLAGVLGEQFF. The CDR3 DNA is TGTGCCAGCAGTTTCCTATCACTAGCGGGAGTTCTCGGTGAGCAGTTCTTC.

The chain employs TRBV5-8 and TRBJ1-5, with a weak D call TRBD1 (6 bases). Germline V gene data show CDR1 as SGHTS and CDR2 as YDEGEE. Trimming cost V 1 base and J 7 bases, with 18 bases left between them. This CDR3 comprises 16 residues. Written as DNA, the CDR3 is TGTGCCAGCAGCTTGCCCCGGACAGTCTGGGGGCAGCCCCAGCATTTT. It is translated as CASSLPRTVWGQPQHF.

This rearrangement joins TRBV7-6 to TRBJ2-7, with TRBD2 identical over 11 bases. The junction had 10 bases not matched to a gene; V was cut back by 3 bases and J by 6 bases. The length of the CDR3 is 16 residues. In germline, CDR1 is SGHVS, CDR2 FNYEAQ. CDR3 sequence reads: CASSFVAGGRSSEQYF. Written as DNA, the CDR3 is TGTGCCAGCAGCTTTGTAGCGGGAGGGCGGTCCAGCGAGCAGTACTTC.

The CDR3 here is CASSVKSDTQYF. CDR3 nucleotide sequence: TGTGCCAGCAGCGTCAAGTCAGATACGCAGTATTTT. V is TRBV9 and J is TRBJ2-3; D is unresolved. Germline V lookup: CDR1 SGDLS, CDR2 YYNGEE. V was trimmed by 2 bases and J by 4 bases, leaving 5 bases between them. The CDR3 length is 12 residues.

This sequence joins TRBV7-3 and TRBJ1-1; D is uncertain. This CDR3 region has 18 residues. Trimming stripped 5 bases from V and 5 bases from J, with 27 bases between. Germline CDR1 is SGHTA and CDR2 is FQGTGA. The CDR3 loop is CASSPTFKSGKSETEAFF. Here the CDR3 DNA reads TGTGCCAGCAGCCCCACTTTTAAGAGTGGTAAAAGCGAAACTGAAGCTTTCTTT. The variable domain in full, with the rest retrieved from reference TRBV7-3 and TRBJ1-1, is GAGVSQTPSNKVTEKGKYVELRCDPISGHTALYWYRQSLGQGPEFLIYFQGTGAADDSGLPNDRFFAVRPEGSVSTLKIQRTERGDSAVYLCASSPTFKSGKSETEAFFGQGTRLTVV.